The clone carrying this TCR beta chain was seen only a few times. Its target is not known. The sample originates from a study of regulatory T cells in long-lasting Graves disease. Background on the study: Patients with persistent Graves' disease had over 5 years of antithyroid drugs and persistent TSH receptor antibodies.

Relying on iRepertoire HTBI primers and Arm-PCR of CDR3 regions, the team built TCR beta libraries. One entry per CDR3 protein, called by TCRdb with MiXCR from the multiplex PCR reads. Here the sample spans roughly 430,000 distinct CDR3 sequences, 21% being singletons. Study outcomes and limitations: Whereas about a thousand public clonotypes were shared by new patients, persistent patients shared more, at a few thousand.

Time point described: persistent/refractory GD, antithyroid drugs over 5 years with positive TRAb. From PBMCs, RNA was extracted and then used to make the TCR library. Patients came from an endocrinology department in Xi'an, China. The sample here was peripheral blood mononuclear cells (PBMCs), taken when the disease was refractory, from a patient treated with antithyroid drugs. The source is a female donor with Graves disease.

In DNA, the CDR3 is TGTGCCAGCGCGAGACAGGGTGGCGTCCACGAGCAGTACTTC. The encoded protein is CASARQGGVHEQYF. The gene calls are TRBV2 and TRBJ2-7, with TRBD1 matching over 7 bases. The ends lost 8 bases at V and 5 bases at J; junction bases unmatched: 12. This CDR3 is 14 amino acids long. Germline V CDR1 and CDR2: SNHLY, FYNNEI. The whole variable domain, remainder taken from reference TRBV2 and TRBJ2-7, is EPEVTQTPSHQVTQMGQEVILRCVPISNHLYFYWYRQILGQKVEFLVSFYNNEISEKSEIFDDQFSVERPDGSNFTLKIRSTKLEDSAMYFCASARQGGVHEQYFGPGTRLTVT.